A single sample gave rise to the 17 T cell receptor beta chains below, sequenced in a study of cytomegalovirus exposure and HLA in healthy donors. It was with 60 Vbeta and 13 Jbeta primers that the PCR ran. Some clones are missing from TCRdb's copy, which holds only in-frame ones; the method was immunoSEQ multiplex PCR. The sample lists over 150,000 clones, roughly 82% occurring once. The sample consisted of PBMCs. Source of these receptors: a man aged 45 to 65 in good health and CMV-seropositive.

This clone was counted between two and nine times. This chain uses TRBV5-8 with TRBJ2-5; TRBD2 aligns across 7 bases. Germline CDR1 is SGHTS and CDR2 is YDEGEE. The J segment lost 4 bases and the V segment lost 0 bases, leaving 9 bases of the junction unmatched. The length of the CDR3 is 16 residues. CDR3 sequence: CASSLGQRTRIETQYF. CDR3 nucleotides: TGTGCCAGCAGCTTGGGACAGAGGACTAGAATAGAGACCCAGTACTTC. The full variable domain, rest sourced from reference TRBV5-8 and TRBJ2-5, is EAGVTQSPTHLIKTRGQQATLRCSPISGHTSVYWYQQALGLGLQFLLWYDEGEERNRGNFPPRFSGRQFPNYSSELNVNALELEDSALYLCASSLGQRTRIETQYFGPGTRLLVL.

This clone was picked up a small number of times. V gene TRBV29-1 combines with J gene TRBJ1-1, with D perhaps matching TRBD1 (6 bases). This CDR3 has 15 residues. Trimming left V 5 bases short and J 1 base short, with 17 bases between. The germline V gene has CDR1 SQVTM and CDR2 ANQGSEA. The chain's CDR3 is CSVQRDRLKNTEAFF. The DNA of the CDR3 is TGCAGCGTTCAACGTGACAGGTTGAAGAACACTGAAGCTTTCTTT. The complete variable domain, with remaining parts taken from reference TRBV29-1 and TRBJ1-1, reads SAVISQKPSRDICQRGTSLTIQCQVDSQVTMMFWYRQQPGQSLTLIATANQGSEATYESGFVIDKFPISRPNLTFSTLTVSNMSPEDSSIYLCSVQRDRLKNTEAFFGQGTRLTVV.

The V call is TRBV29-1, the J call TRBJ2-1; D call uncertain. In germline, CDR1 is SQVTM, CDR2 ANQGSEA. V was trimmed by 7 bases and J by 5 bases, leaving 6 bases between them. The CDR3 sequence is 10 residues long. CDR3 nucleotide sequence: TGCAGCGCTCTTAACAATGAGCAGTTCTTC. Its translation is CSALNNEQFF.

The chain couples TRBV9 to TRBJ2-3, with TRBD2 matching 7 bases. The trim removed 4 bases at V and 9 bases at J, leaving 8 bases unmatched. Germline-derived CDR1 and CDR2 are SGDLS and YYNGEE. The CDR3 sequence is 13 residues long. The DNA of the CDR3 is TGTGCCAGCAGCCCTCGCCCCGGGGGGACGCAGTATTTT. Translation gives CASSPRPGGTQYF.

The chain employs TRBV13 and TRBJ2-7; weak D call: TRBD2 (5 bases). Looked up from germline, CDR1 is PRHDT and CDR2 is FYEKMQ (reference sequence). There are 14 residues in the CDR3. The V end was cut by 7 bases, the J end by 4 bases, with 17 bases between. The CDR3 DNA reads TGTGCCAGCAATTCCGGGAATAGAGGTTACGAGCAGTACTTC. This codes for CASNSGNRGYEQYF.

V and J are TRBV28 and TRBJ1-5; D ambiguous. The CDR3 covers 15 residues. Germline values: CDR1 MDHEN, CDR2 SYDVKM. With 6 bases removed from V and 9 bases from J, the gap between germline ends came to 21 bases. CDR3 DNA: TGTGCCAGCAGCAGGACTACTCCCACCCCCAGGCCCCAGCATTTT. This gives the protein CASSRTTPTPRPQHF.

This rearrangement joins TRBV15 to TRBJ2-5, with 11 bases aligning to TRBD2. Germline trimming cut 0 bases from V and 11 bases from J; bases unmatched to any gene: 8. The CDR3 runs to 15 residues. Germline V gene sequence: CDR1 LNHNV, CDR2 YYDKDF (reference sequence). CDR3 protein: CATSRDRLAGGEQYF. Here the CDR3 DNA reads TGTGCCACCAGCAGAGATCGGCTAGCGGGAGGTGAGCAGTACTTC.

CDR3: CASSLRGTTRGPEAFF. The CDR3 DNA follows: TGCGCCAGCAGCCTACGAGGGACAACAAGAGGGCCTGAAGCTTTCTTT. This chain links TRBV5-1 with TRBJ1-1; possible D gene TRBD1, 6 bases. CDR3 length: 16 residues. Germline CDR1 and CDR2: SGHRS and YFSETQ. The V end was cut by 4 bases, the J end by 6 bases, with 22 bases between.

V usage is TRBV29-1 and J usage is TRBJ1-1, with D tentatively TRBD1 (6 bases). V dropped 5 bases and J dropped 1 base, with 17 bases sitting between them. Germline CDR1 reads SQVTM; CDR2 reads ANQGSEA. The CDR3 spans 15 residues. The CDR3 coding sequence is TGCAGCGTTCGAGGGGGGGGTATGGGGAACACTGAAGCTTTCTTT. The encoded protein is CSVRGGGMGNTEAFF.

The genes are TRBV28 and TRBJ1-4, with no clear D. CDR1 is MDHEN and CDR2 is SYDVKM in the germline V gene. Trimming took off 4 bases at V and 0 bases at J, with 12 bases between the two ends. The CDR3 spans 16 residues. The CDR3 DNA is TGTGCCAGCAGTTCCCGGCGGGTTGCAACTAATGAAAAACTGTTTTTT. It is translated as CASSSRRVATNEKLFF.

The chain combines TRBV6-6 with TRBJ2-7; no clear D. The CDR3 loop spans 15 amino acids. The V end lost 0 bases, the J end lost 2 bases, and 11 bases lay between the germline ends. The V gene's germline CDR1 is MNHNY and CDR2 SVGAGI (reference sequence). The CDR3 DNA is TGTGCCAGCAGTTACTCGCGGAGCCCGACCTACGAGCAGTACTTC. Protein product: CASSYSRSPTYEQYF.

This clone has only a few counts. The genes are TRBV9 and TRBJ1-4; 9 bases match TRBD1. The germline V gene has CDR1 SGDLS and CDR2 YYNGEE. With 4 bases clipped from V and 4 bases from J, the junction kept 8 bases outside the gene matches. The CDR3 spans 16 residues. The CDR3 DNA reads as TGTGCCAGCAGCCCACACAGGGGGCTTGGTAATGAAAAACTGTTTTTT. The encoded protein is CASSPHRGLGNEKLFF.

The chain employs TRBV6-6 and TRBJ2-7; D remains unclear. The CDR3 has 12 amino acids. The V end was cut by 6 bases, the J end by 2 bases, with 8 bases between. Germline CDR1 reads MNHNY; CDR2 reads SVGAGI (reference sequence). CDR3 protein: CASSLTAYEQYF. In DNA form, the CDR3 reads TGTGCCAGCAGCCTAACGGCCTACGAGCAGTACTTC.

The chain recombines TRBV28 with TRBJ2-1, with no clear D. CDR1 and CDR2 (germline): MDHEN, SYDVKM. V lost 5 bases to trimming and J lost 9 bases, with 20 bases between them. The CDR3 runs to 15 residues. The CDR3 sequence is CASSNAATRLGEQFF. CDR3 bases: TGTGCCAGCAGTAACGCAGCGACCCGCCTAGGTGAGCAGTTCTTC.

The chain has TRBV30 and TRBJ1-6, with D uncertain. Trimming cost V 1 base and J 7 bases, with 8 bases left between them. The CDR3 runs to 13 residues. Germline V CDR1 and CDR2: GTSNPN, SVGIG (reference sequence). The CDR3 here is CAWSEIGNSPLHF. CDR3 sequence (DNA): TGTGCCTGGAGTGAGATCGGGAATTCACCCCTCCACTTT.

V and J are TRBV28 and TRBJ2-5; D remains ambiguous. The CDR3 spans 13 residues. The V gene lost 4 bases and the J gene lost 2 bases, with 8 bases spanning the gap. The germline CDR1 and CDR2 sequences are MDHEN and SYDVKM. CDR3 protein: CASSSSLQETQYF. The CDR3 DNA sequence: TGTGCCAGCAGTTCCTCGTTACAAGAGACCCAGTACTTC.

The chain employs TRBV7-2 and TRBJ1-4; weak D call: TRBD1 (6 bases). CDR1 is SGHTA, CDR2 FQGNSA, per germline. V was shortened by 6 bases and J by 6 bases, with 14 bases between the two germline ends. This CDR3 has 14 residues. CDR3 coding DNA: TGTGCCAGCAGTCCCCGGGGGGCGGATGAAAAACTGTTTTTT. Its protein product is CASSPRGADEKLFF.